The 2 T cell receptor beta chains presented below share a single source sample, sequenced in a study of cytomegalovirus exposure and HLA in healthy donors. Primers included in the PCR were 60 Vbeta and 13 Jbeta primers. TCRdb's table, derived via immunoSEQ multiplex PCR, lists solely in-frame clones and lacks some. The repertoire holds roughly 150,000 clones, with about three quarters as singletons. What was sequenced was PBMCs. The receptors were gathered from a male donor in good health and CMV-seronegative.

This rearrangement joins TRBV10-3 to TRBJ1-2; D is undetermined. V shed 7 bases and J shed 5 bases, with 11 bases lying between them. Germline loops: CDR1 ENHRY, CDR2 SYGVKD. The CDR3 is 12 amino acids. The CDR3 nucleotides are TGTGCCATCAAGGTTAGGAGTTATGGCTACACCTTC. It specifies CAIKVRSYGYTF.

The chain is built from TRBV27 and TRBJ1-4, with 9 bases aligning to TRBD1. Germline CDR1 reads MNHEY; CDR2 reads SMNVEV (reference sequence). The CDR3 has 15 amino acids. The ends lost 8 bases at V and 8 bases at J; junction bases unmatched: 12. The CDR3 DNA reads TGTGCCAGCGGCACAGGGGGCCGGGGTGGGGAAAAACTGTTTTTT. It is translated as CASGTGGRGGEKLFF.